Sequencing of this T cell receptor beta chain was carried out in a study of T cells in Graves' hyperthyroidism and ophthalmopathy. This clonotype was observed at least ten times. Its matching antigen is unknown. Whole-study results and caveats: Researchers found most expanded thyroid clonotypes above 0.001 in blood as well. Classification by a 13 V-J model distinguished ophthalmopathy from stable hyperthyroidism.

Amplified regions were TCR beta CDR3 sequences from RNA transcripts. Using the HTBI primer set, a first-round RT-PCR was run on the TCR CDR3. Using its own MiXCR run on the multiplex PCR reads, TCRdb lists one record per CDR3 protein. The sample consists of more than 500,000 distinct CDR3 sequences, 46% of them appearing once. CDR1 LNHNV and CDR2 YYDKDF come from the germline V gene (reference sequence). V lost 0 bases to trimming and J lost 3 bases, with 15 bases between them. The CDR3 has 17 residues. Investigators excluded patients with uncontrolled infection, other autoimmune disease, pregnancy or lactation. Each diagnosis drew on symptoms, thyroxine, TRAb, thyroid ultrasound and orbital computed tomography findings.

The sequence was obtained from an adult woman with Graves' disease, either hyperthyroidism or ophthalmopathy (not recorded which). This chain connects TRBV15 to TRBJ1-5; possibly TRBD1 for D (5 bases). The sample comprised peripheral blood or thyroid tissue (not recorded which). The CDR3 loop is CATSRDFRAEDNQPQHF. As DNA, the CDR3 is TGTGCCACCAGCAGAGATTTCAGGGCAGAAGACAATCAGCCCCAGCATTTT.